This T cell receptor (beta chain) came from a study of OX40 agonist ivuxolimab in advanced cancers. V was pared by 2 bases and J by 0 bases, with 4 bases between. Germline V gene lookup returns CDR1 MNHEY and CDR2 SVGAGI. This CDR3 has 14 residues. For this clone: The antigen is undetermined.

Repertoires were generated with immunoSEQ multiplex PCR, while TCRdb's copy carries only in-frame clones and drops some. The data show approximately 92,000 clones, roughly 94% seen once. Study observations and caveats: The study did not work out the antigen specificity of the expanded peripheral T cells. On average, a greater number of expanded clones characterised CD8+ T cells relative to CD4+.

Sequenced material: CD4+ or CD8+ T cells sorted from blood, taken in a trial of the OX40 agonist ivuxolimab. This rearrangement joins TRBV6-5 to TRBJ2-2; D unresolved. The source is an adult with an advanced solid tumor such as melanoma, head and neck, liver or kidney cancer. DNA for the CDR3: TGTGCCAGCAGTTACCGCACGAACACCGGGGAGCTGTTTTTT. Translating it yields CASSYRTNTGELFF.